This passage covers 18 T cell receptor beta chains from one sample sequenced in a study of T cells in Graves' hyperthyroidism and ophthalmopathy (dated by TCRdb to about 2019). Library prep was done by multiplex PCR. TCRdb names Illumina HiSeq 2000 as the instrument used. Amplification of TCR beta CDR3 regions was carried out from RNA transcripts. The first round of RT-PCR for the TCR CDR3 was performed with the HTBI primer set and the Qiagen OneStep RT-PCR kit. Through fastp at Q25 and MiXCR, TCRdb rebuilt clones from the public reads, retaining in-frame beta chains. For every CDR3 protein sequence, its rows merge into one entry that carries the most common genes and DNA. In all, the sample holds 700,000 or so distinct CDR3 sequences, and approximately 16% of those were seen once. The ten largest make up over 7.5% of the sample. Sequenced: blood. The source is a man between 18 and 35 years old with Graves' hyperthyroidism.

This clonotype came up a few times. The chain combines TRBV20-1 with TRBJ2-1; TRBD2 matches 7 bases. The length of the CDR3 is 15 residues. The germline V gene has CDR1 DFQATT and CDR2 SNEGSKA (reference sequence). The V and J ends lost 0 bases and 3 bases, in that order; junction bases with no gene match: 5. The CDR3 here is CSARDGRGNYNEQFF. The CDR3 nucleotides read TGCAGTGCTAGAGATGGGCGGGGGAACTACAATGAGCAGTTCTTC.

This clonotype has more than one count but fewer than ten. A read error may account for a junction end that differs from germline. The chain uses TRBV10-1 and TRBJ2-3; D perhaps matches TRBD2 (5 bases). The length of the CDR3 is 17 residues. The germline CDR1 and CDR2 sequences are WNHNN and SYGVQD (reference sequence). The CDR3 loop is CASSAQEDPWSTDTQYF. The CDR3 DNA reads TGCGCCAGTAGTGCCCAGGAGGACCCCTGGTCCACAGATACGCAGTATTTT.

V usage is TRBV5-6 and J usage is TRBJ1-4; 9 positions match TRBD1. In germline, CDR1 is SGHDT, CDR2 YYEEEE. The CDR3 consists of 16 residues. V gave up 3 bases and J gave up 3 bases; unmatched junction bases: 6. The CDR3, as DNA: TGTGCCAGCAGCTCAGGACAGGGGCATCCTAATGAAAAACTGTTTTTT. Amino acids: CASSSGQGHPNEKLFF.

This clonotype was seen ten or more times. In DNA form, the CDR3 reads TGCGCCAGCAGCAAAGAGGGGGCGAGGACTGAAGCTTTCTTT. Its protein product is CASSKEGARTEAFF. This chain connects TRBV5-1 to TRBJ1-1; TRBD1 matches at 7 bases. Trimming took 4 bases from V and 5 from J; bases not matched to a gene: 8. Germline V gene lookup returns CDR1 SGHRS and CDR2 YFSETQ. CDR3 size: 14 residues.

This clonotype occurred many times. The V and J genes are TRBV29-1 and TRBJ2-7, with 8 nucleotides matching TRBD1. CDR1 is SQVTM and CDR2 is ANQGSEA in the germline V gene. This CDR3 comprises 12 residues. V was pared by 6 bases and J by 1 base, with 2 bases of the junction left unmatched. DNA for the CDR3: TGCAGCGTCGGGGACAGGTCCTACGAGCAGTACTTC. Protein sequence: CSVGDRSYEQYF.

The table lists this clonotype with many counts. V usage is TRBV11-1 and J usage is TRBJ2-7; the D gene is possibly TRBD1 (5 bases). Germline lookup yields CDR1 SGHAT and CDR2 FQDESV (reference sequence). V was cut by 2 bases and J by 3 bases, with 11 bases left in between. The CDR3 is made up of 14 amino acids. DNA for the CDR3: TGTGCCAGCAGCTTATTAGGGGCGTTCTACGAGCAGTACTTC. This translates into CASSLLGAFYEQYF.

This clonotype has ten or more counts. The chain employs TRBV28 and TRBJ2-1, with D possibly called TRBD1 or TRBD2 (5 bases each). Germline values: CDR1 MDHEN, CDR2 SYDVKM. Trimming left V 2 bases short and J 0 bases short, with 14 bases between. The CDR3 totals 17 residues. The CDR3 DNA is TGTGCCAGCAGTTTACCATTAGGGGACCCCTCCTACAATGAGCAGTTCTTC. Protein: CASSLPLGDPSYNEQFF.

The chain couples TRBV20-1 to TRBJ1-5; 8 bases agree with TRBD1. Germline CDR1 is DFQATT and CDR2 is SNEGSKA (reference sequence). CDR3 length: 13 residues. CDR3 loop: CSLRQGTNQPQHF. The CDR3 DNA reads TGCAGCTTGAGACAGGGGACCAATCAGCCCCAGCATTTT.

This clonotype was recorded many times. The CDR3 is CASSPRQGQYEQYF. DNA for the CDR3: TGTGCCAGCTCACCCAGACAGGGGCAGTACGAGCAGTACTTC. The rearrangement uses TRBV18 and TRBJ2-7, with 8 bases matching TRBD1. J gave up 4 bases and V 3 bases, and 5 bases lay outside the gene matches. This CDR3 is built from 14 residues. CDR1 and CDR2 (germline): KGHSH, LQKENI.

The chain links TRBV6-5 to TRBJ2-7; 7 bases map to TRBD2. The CDR3 contains 15 residues. Germline CDR1 MNHEY, CDR2 SVGAGI. Trimming took 0 bases from V and 5 from J; bases not matched to a gene: 7. The CDR3 reads CASSYSLGGPHEQYF. DNA for the CDR3: TGTGCCAGCAGTTACTCGTTGGGAGGGCCGCACGAGCAGTACTTC.

The CDR3 sequence is CATRWFSGHGGETQYF. Here the CDR3 DNA reads TGTGCCACCCGTTGGTTCAGCGGGCACGGAGGAGAGACCCAGTACTTC. The V call is TRBV7-9, the J call TRBJ2-5, with D possibly being TRBD2 (6 bases). Trimming took 10 bases from V and 4 from J, leaving 25 bases between them. This CDR3 has 16 amino acids. Germline V CDR1 and CDR2: SEHNR, FQNEAQ (reference sequence).

The chain combines TRBV11-3 with TRBJ2-7; a weak D match, TRBD1 (6 bases). Germline V CDR1 and CDR2: SGHNT, YENEEA. The CDR3 extends over 15 amino acids. Deletions cut 3 bases from V and 6 bases from J, with 18 bases between. The CDR3 bases are TGTGCCAGCAGCTTTCGGACAGTTAGAGGGTCCGAGCAGTACTTC. Translated, it gives CASSFRTVRGSEQYF.

V is TRBV12-3 or TRBV12-4 and J is TRBJ2-6, with TRBD1 matching over 10 bases. CDR3 size: 16 residues. J was trimmed by 5 bases and V by 2 bases; bases with no gene match: 3. Here the CDR3 reads CASSLRTGGRANVLTF. CDR3 DNA sequence: TGTGCCAGCAGTTTAAGGACAGGGGGTAGGGCCAACGTCCTGACTTTC.

This clonotype has ten or more counts. V and J are TRBV6-1 and TRBJ2-5; tentative D call: TRBD2 (6 bases). Germline-derived CDR1 and CDR2 are MNHNS and SASEGT. The CDR3 totals 16 residues. Deletions cut 5 bases from V and 4 bases from J, with 20 bases between. The CDR3 DNA reads as TGTGCCAGCAGTTCACCGGGGGTCGTTGGGGGAGAGACCCAGTACTTC. Residues: CASSSPGVVGGETQYF.

This clonotype showed up many times. This sequence joins TRBV19 and TRBJ2-1, with 7 bases lining up with TRBD1. The germline CDR1 and CDR2 sequences are LNHDA and SQIVND (reference sequence). This CDR3 is 16 amino acids long. Losses at the gene ends were 5 bases for V and 5 bases for J; bases not matched to a gene: 12. CDR3 protein: CASSALWDSYNNEQFF. CDR3 in DNA: TGTGCCAGTAGTGCTCTTTGGGACAGCTATAACAATGAGCAGTTCTTC.

This clonotype was observed many times. The chain links TRBV10-3 to TRBJ2-3; TRBD2 matches at 8 bases. Germline-derived CDR1 and CDR2 are ENHRY and SYGVKD. The CDR3 loop spans 16 amino acids. The V and J ends lost 3 bases and 4 bases, in that order; junction bases with no gene match: 9. In DNA, the CDR3 is TGTGCCATCAGTGAAGGGAGCGGGAGATACGCAGATACGCAGTATTTT. Residues: CAISEGSGRYADTQYF.

CDR3 sequence (DNA): TGTGCCAGCGGGGACAGTCTTTCCTACGAGCAGTACTTC. It specifies CASGDSLSYEQYF. This chain links TRBV6-1 with TRBJ2-7; 7 bases map to TRBD1. The germline V gene has CDR1 MNHNS and CDR2 SASEGT. The CDR3 loop spans 13 amino acids. Trimming cost V 8 bases and J 1 base; bases outside gene matches: 5.

This clonotype was observed many times. The chain uses TRBV6-5 and TRBJ1-1; no reliable D call. The V and J ends lost 2 bases and 4 bases respectively, with 8 bases between them. The CDR3 has 13 amino acids. Germline V CDR1 and CDR2: MNHEY, SVGAGI. The CDR3 loop is CASSYGVGTEAFF. CDR3 sequence (DNA): TGTGCCAGCAGTTACGGGGTTGGCACTGAAGCTTTCTTT.